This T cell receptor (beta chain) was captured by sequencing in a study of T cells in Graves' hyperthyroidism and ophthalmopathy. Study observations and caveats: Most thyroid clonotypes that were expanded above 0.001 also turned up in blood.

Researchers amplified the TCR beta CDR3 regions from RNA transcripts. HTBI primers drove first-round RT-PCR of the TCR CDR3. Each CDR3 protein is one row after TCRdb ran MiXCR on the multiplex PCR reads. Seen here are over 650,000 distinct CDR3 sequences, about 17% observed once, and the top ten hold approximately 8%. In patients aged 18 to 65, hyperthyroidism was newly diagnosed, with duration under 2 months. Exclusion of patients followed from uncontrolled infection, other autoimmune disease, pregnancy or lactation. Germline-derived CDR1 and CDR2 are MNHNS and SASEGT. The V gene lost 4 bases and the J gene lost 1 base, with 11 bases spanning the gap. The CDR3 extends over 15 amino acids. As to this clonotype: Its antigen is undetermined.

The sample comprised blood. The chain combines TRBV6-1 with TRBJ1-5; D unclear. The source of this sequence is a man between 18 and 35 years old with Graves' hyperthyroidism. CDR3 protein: CASSAQQTSNQPQHF. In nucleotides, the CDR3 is TGTGCCAGCAGTGCACAACAGACGAGCAATCAGCCCCAGCATTTT.